The 21 T cell receptor beta chains in this list originate from one sample, sequenced in a study of identical twins. MiXCR, applied by TCRdb to the 5' RACE reads, yields one record per CDR3 protein. The sample includes approximately 410,000 distinct CDR3 sequences, roughly 20% of them seen just once. Sequenced input: naive T cells sorted from blood. These receptors were obtained from a man in his fifties or sixties in good health.

This rearrangement joins TRBV12-3 or TRBV12-4 to TRBJ2-7; D ambiguous. Trimming took off 4 bases at V and 3 bases at J, with 13 bases between the two ends. CDR3 length: 14 residues. CDR3 region: CASSSDDSSYEQYF. The CDR3 DNA reads as TGTGCCAGCAGTTCAGACGACTCAAGCTACGAGCAGTACTTC.

V gene TRBV10-3 combines with J gene TRBJ2-7; D not resolved. Trimming took off 8 bases at V and 0 bases at J, with 11 bases between the two ends. The CDR3 is 13 residues long. CDR1 and CDR2 from the germline V gene are ENHRY and SYGVKD. This CDR3 reads CAIGSRRSYEQYF. The CDR3 nucleotides read TGTGCCATCGGATCCAGACGCTCCTACGAGCAGTACTTC.

This clonotype turned up a few times. The CDR3 DNA sequence: TGCGCCAGCAGCACCCCAGACAGGGACCTCTTCGATGAGCAGTTCTTC. Translated: CASSTPDRDLFDEQFF. The chain carries TRBV5-1 and TRBJ2-1; 7 nucleotides agree with TRBD1. V shed 4 bases, J shed 8 bases, and the junction held 15 bases outside the gene matches. The CDR3 covers 16 residues. Per germline, CDR1 SGHRS and CDR2 YFSETQ.

A few counts support this clonotype. The V call is TRBV7-2, the J call TRBJ2-1, with 10 bases identical to TRBD2. V was clipped by 5 bases and J by 0 bases; unmatched bases: 7. Germline loops: CDR1 SGHTA, CDR2 FQGNSA. This CDR3 contains 17 residues. The DNA for the CDR3 is TGTGCCAGCAGCCCCTCACTAGCGGGGAGCTCCTACAATGAGCAGTTCTTC. Translation gives CASSPSLAGSSYNEQFF.

This clonotype appeared a few times. With a much larger clone just one base away, this may be a read error. The DNA of the CDR3 is TGTGCCAGCAGTTCCCCGACTAGCGGGAGGACAGATACGCAGTATTTT. This sequence encodes CASSSPTSGRTDTQYF. The V call is TRBV6-5, the J call TRBJ2-3; 13 nucleotides line up with TRBD2. The CDR3 is 16 residues long. V was pared by 4 bases and J by 3 bases, with 4 bases of the junction left unmatched. The germline CDR1 and CDR2 sequences are MNHEY and SVGAGI.

This clonotype was observed a handful of times. The rearrangement uses TRBV20-1 and TRBJ2-5; 9 nucleotides line up with TRBD1. Germline V lookup: CDR1 DFQATT, CDR2 SNEGSKA (reference sequence). This CDR3 comprises 12 residues. With V trimmed by 5 bases and J by 3 bases, 1 base remained unmatched. This CDR3 is CSADRGKETQYF. The CDR3 nucleotides are TGCAGTGCTGACAGGGGGAAAGAGACCCAGTACTTC.

J is TRBJ1-1 and V is TRBV18; 8 bases agree with TRBD1. Unmatched junction bases numbered 5, after V lost 0 bases and J lost 5 bases. The germline V gene encodes CDR1 KGHSH and CDR2 LQKENI. The CDR3 extends over 15 amino acids. The CDR3 sequence is CASSPPWTGWTEAFF. In DNA form, the CDR3 reads TGTGCCAGCTCACCACCGTGGACAGGGTGGACTGAAGCTTTCTTT.

This clonotype has more than one count but fewer than ten. The chain uses TRBV4-3 and TRBJ2-7, with D perhaps TRBD2 (5 bases). Germline V gene lookup returns CDR1 LGHNA and CDR2 YSLEER. This CDR3 spans 15 amino acids. Trimming shortened V by 0 bases and J by 1 base, and 10 bases separated the two germline ends. The CDR3 here is CASSQDHTRSYEQYF. CDR3 DNA sequence: TGCGCCAGCAGCCAAGATCATACTAGATCCTACGAGCAGTACTTC.

This clonotype came up a few times. The chain has TRBV6-2 or TRBV6-3 and TRBJ1-1, with D uncertain. Germline CDR1 reads MNHEY; CDR2 reads SVGEGT. This CDR3 has 11 residues. With 3 bases removed from V and 5 bases from J, the gap between germline ends came to 4 bases. CDR3 in DNA: TGTGCCAGCAGTTATCAGACTGAAGCTTTCTTT. Translation: CASSYQTEAFF.

In its sample, this clonotype was seen a few times. The J gene is TRBJ2-5, the V gene TRBV5-6; 12 bases match TRBD1. CDR1 SGHDT and CDR2 YYEEEE come from the germline V gene. The CDR3 spans 17 residues. After removal of 4 bases from V and 5 bases from J, the junction contained 12 bases not matched to a gene. CDR3 sequence reads: CASSPPGQGARTETQYF. In DNA form, the CDR3 reads TGTGCCAGCAGCCCTCCGGGACAGGGGGCGCGTACGGAGACCCAGTACTTC.

The rearrangement joins TRBV4-1 to TRBJ2-3, with D possibly matching TRBD2 (6 bases). This CDR3 contains 14 residues. V was clipped by 3 bases and J by 1 base, with 8 bases between them. Germline V gene lookup returns CDR1 MGHRA and CDR2 YSYEKL. This CDR3 reads CASSQSSGTDTQYF. The CDR3 nucleotides read TGCGCCAGCAGCCAGTCTAGCGGCACAGATACGCAGTATTTT.

The V and J genes are TRBV7-9 and TRBJ1-4, with 10 bases fitting TRBD1. This CDR3 spans 16 amino acids. The germline V gene has CDR1 SEHNR and CDR2 FQNEAQ (reference sequence). J gave up 5 bases and V 5 bases, and 8 bases lay outside the gene matches. DNA for the CDR3: TGTGCCAGCAGCCCGACCGGGACAGGGGCGAATGAAAAACTGTTTTTT. Translation: CASSPTGTGANEKLFF.

This clonotype was seen only a few times. The chain is built from TRBV9 and TRBJ2-2; D remains ambiguous. V gave up 0 bases and J gave up 7 bases, with 7 bases separating them. CDR3 length: 13 residues. Per germline, CDR1 SGDLS and CDR2 YYNGEE. DNA for the CDR3: TGTGCCAGCAGCGTAGAAACTTACGGGGAGCTGTTTTTT. Protein sequence: CASSVETYGELFF.

The chain has TRBV20-1 and TRBJ1-4; D perhaps matches TRBD1 (5 bases). Between the trimmed V and J ends, which lost 4 bases and 0 bases, there was a span of 15 bases. The V gene's germline CDR1 is DFQATT and CDR2 SNEGSKA (reference sequence). The length of the CDR3 is 16 residues. The CDR3 sequence is CSAIALRQSTNEKLFF. CDR3 in DNA: TGCAGTGCTATCGCGTTAAGACAGTCAACTAATGAAAAACTGTTTTTT.

Many counts were recorded for this clonotype. V gene TRBV20-1 combines with J gene TRBJ1-5; weak D call: TRBD1 (6 bases). V lost 1 base and J lost 3, with 13 bases in between. This CDR3 is 15 amino acids long. In germline, CDR1 is DFQATT, CDR2 SNEGSKA (reference sequence). CDR3 nucleotides: TGCAGTGCTAGAGGGACAGCATTTTCCAATCAGCCCCAGCATTTT. Its protein is CSARGTAFSNQPQHF.

This rearrangement joins TRBV4-3 to TRBJ2-3; 10 positions agree with TRBD2. V lost 0 bases, J lost 3 bases, and 15 bases stayed unmatched. Looked up from germline, CDR1 is LGHNA and CDR2 is YSLEER. This CDR3 is 20 amino acids long. For the CDR3, the DNA is TGCGCCAGCAGCCAAGAATTAGCGGGAGGCGGGAGACTGGGTACAGATACGCAGTATTTT. Amino acid sequence: CASSQELAGGGRLGTDTQYF.

This clonotype was counted only a few times. The chain employs TRBV29-1 and TRBJ2-7; a possible D gene is TRBD1 (9 bases). Germline lookup yields CDR1 SQVTM and CDR2 ANQGSEA. The CDR3 totals 14 residues. V dropped 6 bases and J dropped 6 bases, with 21 bases sitting between them. CDR3 in DNA: TGCAGCGTCTTCGGGGGGGGACAGGGTGCCGAGCAGTACTTC. Its protein is CSVFGGGQGAEQYF.

This rearrangement joins TRBV29-1 to TRBJ2-1; 9 bases fit TRBD2. CDR1 and CDR2 (germline): SQVTM, ANQGSEA. This CDR3 comprises 14 residues. The J segment lost 0 bases and the V segment lost 4 bases, leaving 1 base of the junction unmatched. For the CDR3, the DNA is TGCAGCGTTGTGCGGGAGGGCTCCTACAATGAGCAGTTCTTC. This sequence encodes CSVVREGSYNEQFF.

The rearrangement uses TRBV12-3 or TRBV12-4 and TRBJ2-1, with a weak D call TRBD2 (6 bases). The CDR3 is made up of 14 amino acids. Trimming cost V 7 bases and J 8 bases, with 18 bases left between them. In DNA, the CDR3 is TGTGCCAGCAACCCTTTGTGGAGGGGCCATGAGCAGTTCTTC. The encoded protein is CASNPLWRGHEQFF.

The rearrangement uses TRBV20-1 and TRBJ1-1; D unresolved. This CDR3 is 12 amino acids long. Germline assignment: CDR1 DFQATT and CDR2 SNEGSKA (reference sequence). The V end lost 4 bases, the J end lost 1 base, and 7 bases lay between the germline ends. CDR3: CSAIRTNTEAFF. The CDR3 nucleotides are TGCAGTGCTATTAGGACGAACACTGAAGCTTTCTTT.

This clonotype was seen at least ten times. The gene calls are TRBV18 and TRBJ2-3; D is undetermined. Germline assignment: CDR1 KGHSH and CDR2 LQKENI. This CDR3 is 12 amino acids long. Trimming removed 8 bases from V and 1 base from J, with 7 bases in between. CDR3 nucleotides: TGTGCCAGCAGCCCAGGCACAGATACGCAGTATTTT. It translates to CASSPGTDTQYF.